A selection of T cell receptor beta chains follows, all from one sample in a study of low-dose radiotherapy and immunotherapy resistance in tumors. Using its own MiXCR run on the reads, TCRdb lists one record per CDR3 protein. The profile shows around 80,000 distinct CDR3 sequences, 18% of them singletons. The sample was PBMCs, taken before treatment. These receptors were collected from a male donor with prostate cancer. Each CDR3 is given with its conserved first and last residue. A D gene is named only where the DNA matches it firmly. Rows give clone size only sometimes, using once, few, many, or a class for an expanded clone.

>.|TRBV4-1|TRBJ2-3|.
CASSQDLGRGTDTQYF
TGCGCCAGCAGCCAAGATTTGGGCAGGGGTACAGATACGCAGTATTTT
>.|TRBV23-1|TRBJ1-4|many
CASSHGATNEKLFF
TGCGCCAGCAGTCACGGTGCAACTAATGAAAAACTGTTTTTT
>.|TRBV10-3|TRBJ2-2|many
CAISANTANTGELFF
TGTGCCATCAGTGCGAATACCGCGAACACCGGGGAGCTGTTTTTT
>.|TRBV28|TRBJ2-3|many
CASQPSGYTDTQYF
TGTGCCAGTCAGCCGAGCGGCTACACAGATACGCAGTATTTT
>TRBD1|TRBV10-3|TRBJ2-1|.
CAISWDRDPYNEQFF
TGTGCCATCAGTTGGGACAGGGACCCCTACAATGAGCAGTTCTTC
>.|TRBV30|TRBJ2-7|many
CAWSGGRTAASYEQYF
TGTGCCTGGAGTGGAGGACGGACAGCGGCATCCTACGAGCAGTACTTC
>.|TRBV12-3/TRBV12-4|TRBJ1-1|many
CASSLGNAGTEAFF
TGTGCCAGCAGTTTAGGGAATGCGGGGACTGAAGCTTTCTTT
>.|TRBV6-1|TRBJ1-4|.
CASSAWGREKLFF
TGTGCCAGCAGTGCGTGGGGGCGTGAAAAACTGTTTTTT
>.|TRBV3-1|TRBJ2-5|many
CASSQDRTQETQYF
TGTGCCAGCAGCCAAGATCGCACTCAAGAGACCCAGTACTTC
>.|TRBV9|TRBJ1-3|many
CASSITGLSGNTIYF
TGTGCCAGCAGCATTACGGGCCTTTCTGGAAACACCATATATTTT
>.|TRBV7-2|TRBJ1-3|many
CASSLGPEGNTIYF
TGTGCCAGCAGCTTAGGGCCTGAGGGGAACACCATATATTTT
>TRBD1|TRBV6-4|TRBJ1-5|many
CASSDIAGTGGDEVGNQPQHF
TGTGCCAGCAGCGATATTGCCGGGACAGGGGGCGACGAGGTGGGCAATCAGCCCCAGCATTTT
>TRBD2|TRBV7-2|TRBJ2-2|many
CASSLGRGVGELFF
TGTGCCAGCAGCTTGGGGCGGGGGGTCGGGGAGCTGTTTTTT
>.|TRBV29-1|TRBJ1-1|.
CSVRGPNTEAFF
TGCAGCGTCCGGGGTCCGAACACTGAAGCTTTCTTT
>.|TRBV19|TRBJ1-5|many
CAISKGGINQPQHF
TGTGCCATCTCGAAAGGGGGTATCAATCAGCCCCAGCATTTT
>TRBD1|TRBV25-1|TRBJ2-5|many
CASSGDRVKETQYF
TGTGCCAGCAGTGGGGACAGGGTAAAAGAGACCCAGTACTTC
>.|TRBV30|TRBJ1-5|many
CAWNRDEGQPQHF
TGTGCCTGGAACAGGGACGAGGGACAGCCCCAGCATTTT
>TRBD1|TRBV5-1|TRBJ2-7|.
CASSLEQGPYEQYF
TGCGCCAGCAGCTTGGAACAGGGGCCCTACGAGCAGTACTTC
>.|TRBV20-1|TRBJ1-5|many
CSARRDTNSNQPQHF
TGCAGTGCTAGAAGGGACACGAATAGCAATCAGCCCCAGCATTTT
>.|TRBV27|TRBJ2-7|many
CASSPGQYEQYF
TGTGCCAGCAGCCCGGGTCAGTACGAGCAGTACTTC
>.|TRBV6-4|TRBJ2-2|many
CASSFTAATGELFF
TGTGCCAGCAGTTTCACGGCGGCCACCGGGGAGCTGTTTTTT
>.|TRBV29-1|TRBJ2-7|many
CSVLVQNSYEQYF
TGCAGCGTGCTCGTGCAGAACTCCTACGAGCAGTACTTC
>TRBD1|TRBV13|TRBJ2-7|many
CASSPKDRPYEQYF
TGTGCCAGCAGCCCCAAGGACAGGCCCTACGAGCAGTACTTC
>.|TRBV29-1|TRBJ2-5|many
CSVVSEQETQYF
TGCAGCGTTGTTTCAGAACAAGAGACCCAGTACTTC
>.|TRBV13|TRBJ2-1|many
CASSQNNEQFF
TGTGCCAGCAGCCAGAACAATGAGCAGTTCTTC
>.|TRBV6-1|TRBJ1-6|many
CASSETVGGNSPLHF
TGTGCCAGCAGTGAGACAGTCGGGGGGAATTCACCCCTCCACTTT
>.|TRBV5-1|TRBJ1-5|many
CASSWDGAQPQHF
TGCGCCAGCAGCTGGGACGGGGCTCAGCCCCAGCATTTT
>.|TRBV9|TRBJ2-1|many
CASSPSSDGYNEQFF
TGTGCCAGCAGCCCCAGCTCAGACGGCTACAATGAGCAGTTCTTC
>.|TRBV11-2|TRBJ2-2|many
CASSLVGGGELFF
TGTGCCAGCAGCTTAGTCGGTGGCGGGGAGCTGTTTTTT
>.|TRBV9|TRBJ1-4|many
CASSVNWGTNEKLFF
TGTGCCAGCAGCGTAAACTGGGGGACTAATGAAAAACTGTTTTTT
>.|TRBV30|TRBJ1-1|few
CAWSRKNTEAFF
TGTGCCTGGAGCCGGAAGAACACTGAAGCTTTCTTT
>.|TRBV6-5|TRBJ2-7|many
CASSKDLTQYF
TGTGCCAGCAGTAAGGACCTGACGCAGTACTTC
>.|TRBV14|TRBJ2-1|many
CASSRLDAPRYNEQFF
TGTGCCAGCAGCCGATTAGACGCGCCAAGATACAATGAGCAGTTCTTC
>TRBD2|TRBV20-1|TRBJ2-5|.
CSAGLSSGGASETQYF
TGCAGTGCTGGCCTTTCTAGCGGGGGGGCCAGCGAGACCCAGTACTTC
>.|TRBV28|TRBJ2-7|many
CASSFVSGSIYEQYF
TGTGCCAGCAGTTTCGTTTCGGGTTCCATCTACGAGCAGTACTTC
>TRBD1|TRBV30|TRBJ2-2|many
CAWSMGQGGELFF
TGTGCCTGGAGTATGGGACAGGGCGGGGAGCTGTTTTTT
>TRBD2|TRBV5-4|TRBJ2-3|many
CASSIGTSGGSDTQYF
TGTGCCAGCAGCATCGGGACTAGCGGGGGCTCAGATACGCAGTATTTT
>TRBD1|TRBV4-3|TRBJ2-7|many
CASSQDIGQGREQYF
TGCGCCAGCAGCCAAGACATAGGACAGGGCCGGGAGCAGTACTTC
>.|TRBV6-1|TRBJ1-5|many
CASREQGISQPQHF
TGTGCCAGCAGGGAGCAGGGTATCAGTCAGCCCCAGCATTTT